The rows below give T cell receptor beta chains drawn from one sample of a study of neurological immune-mediated disorders. TCRdb re-analysed the 5' RACE reads in MiXCR, keeping a single row per CDR3 protein. The sample carries tens of thousands of distinct CDR3 sequences, over 3.5% recorded once. Sequenced input: PBMCs. Source of these receptors: a woman aged 45-60 years with multiple sclerosis. Both conserved end residues are part of each CDR3. D genes are given only for firm matches. Not all rows give a size; the values are once, few, many and, for expanded clones, a class.

D gene,V gene,clone size,J gene,CDR3 protein,CDR3 DNA
NA,TRBV5-1,many,TRBJ2-7,CASSLDRAPYEQYF,TGCGCCAGCAGCTTGGATAGGGCTCCCTACGAGCAGTACTTC
NA,TRBV19,few,TRBJ2-7,CASSMTGESYEQYF,TGTGCCAGTAGTATGACGGGGGAGTCCTACGAGCAGTACTTC
NA,TRBV7-2,many,TRBJ2-7,CASSFSYEQYF,TGTGCCAGCAGCTTCTCATACGAGCAGTACTTC
TRBD1,TRBV4-2,many,TRBJ2-7,CASSEGQGYSYEQYF,TGTGCCAGCAGCGAAGGACAGGGGTATTCCTACGAGCAGTACTTC
NA,TRBV10-2,NA,TRBJ2-2,CASSEFGELFF,TGCGCCAGCAGTGAGTTCGGGGAGCTGTTTTTT
NA,TRBV5-1,many,TRBJ2-2,CASSTDGYTGELFF,TGCGCCAGCAGCACGGACGGATACACCGGGGAGCTGTTTTTT
TRBD1,TRBV20-1,NA,TRBJ1-6,CSAGTGVRAPLNF,TGCAGTGCCGGGACAGGGGTCAGAGCACCCCTCAACTTT
TRBD2,TRBV7-2,many,TRBJ2-7,CASSLVGTSGSYEQYF,TGTGCCAGCAGCTTAGTAGGGACTAGCGGCTCCTACGAGCAGTACTTC
TRBD1,TRBV4-3,many,TRBJ1-3,CASSHSTGNTIYF,TGCGCCAGCAGCCACTCGACAGGGAACACCATATATTTT
TRBD1,TRBV6-2/TRBV6-3,many,TRBJ1-4,CASSSRRTGEDKLFF,TGTGCCAGCAGTTCCCGCCGGACAGGGGAGGACAAACTGTTTTTT
TRBD2,TRBV12-3/TRBV12-4,many,TRBJ2-1,CASRKSGSSYNEQFF,TGTGCCAGCAGAAAGAGCGGGAGTTCCTACAATGAGCAGTTCTTC
NA,TRBV28,many,TRBJ2-2,CASRPIWGSRGTGELFF,TGTGCCAGCAGGCCAATCTGGGGATCCCGTGGCACCGGGGAGCTGTTTTTT
TRBD2,TRBV20-1,many,TRBJ2-1,CSAPGSGYNEQFF,TGCAGTGCTCCCGGTAGCGGGTACAATGAGCAGTTCTTC
NA,TRBV12-3/TRBV12-4,many,TRBJ1-1,CASSLTGTKGLRAFF,TGTGCCAGCAGTTTAACCGGCACGAAAGGACTCCGGGCTTTCTTT
NA,TRBV5-6,many,TRBJ2-1,CASSPGTNNEQFF,TGTGCCAGCAGCCCCGGGACGAACAATGAGCAGTTCTTC
TRBD1,TRBV10-3,many,TRBJ2-3,CATMGQGSDTQYF,TGTGCCACCATGGGACAGGGATCAGATACGCAGTATTTT
NA,TRBV12-3/TRBV12-4,many,TRBJ2-2,CASRRSTAGELFF,TGTGCCAGCAGAAGGTCTACAGCCGGGGAGCTGTTTTTT
TRBD2,TRBV7-2,NA,TRBJ2-1,CASSPSGISYNEQFF,TGTGCCAGCAGCCCGAGCGGGATCTCCTACAATGAGCAGTTCTTC
TRBD2,TRBV20-1,many,TRBJ2-7,CSALTPGLAGDEQYF,TGCAGTGCACTCACACCGGGACTAGCGGGAGACGAGCAGTACTTC
TRBD1,TRBV20-1,many,TRBJ2-7,CSADPGQGMGEQYF,TGCAGTGCTGACCCCGGACAGGGAATGGGCGAGCAGTACTTC
TRBD1,TRBV15,many,TRBJ1-1,CATSRTGTGNTEAFF,TGTGCCACCAGCAGAACCGGGACAGGGAACACTGAAGCTTTCTTT
NA,TRBV12-3/TRBV12-4,many,TRBJ1-4,CASSWREKEKLFF,TGTGCCAGCAGTTGGAGAGAAAAGGAAAAACTGTTTTTT
NA,TRBV12-3/TRBV12-4,NA,TRBJ2-1,CASSLGLPQNNEQFF,TGTGCCAGCAGTTTGGGACTCCCACAGAACAATGAGCAGTTCTTC
NA,TRBV5-6,many,TRBJ2-3,CASSPGTDTQYF,TGTGCCAGCAGCCCAGGGACAGATACGCAGTATTTT
NA,TRBV9,many,TRBJ2-3,CASTAVPMDTQYF,TGTGCCAGCACCGCCGTCCCTATGGATACGCAGTATTTT
NA,TRBV7-3,many,TRBJ2-2,CASSLSGDGELFF,TGTGCCAGCAGCTTAAGTGGGGACGGGGAGCTGTTTTTT
TRBD2,TRBV20-1,many,TRBJ2-3,CSATFSGRALISLHTQYF,TGCAGTGCAACCTTTAGCGGGAGGGCCCTCATTTCTCTCCATACGCAGTATTTT
NA,TRBV3-1,many,TRBJ1-2,CASSQRPNYGYTF,TGTGCCAGCAGCCAGAGACCTAACTATGGCTACACCTTC
NA,TRBV12-3/TRBV12-4,many,TRBJ1-2,CASSPDRVVGYTF,TGTGCCAGCAGTCCTGACCGAGTGGTAGGCTACACCTTC
NA,TRBV20-1,many,TRBJ1-5,CSARGSGWVDGSNQPQHF,TGCAGTGCTAGGGGGAGTGGGTGGGTAGACGGTAGCAATCAGCCCCAGCATTTT
NA,TRBV5-1,many,TRBJ1-1,CASSLELGPAEAFF,TGCGCCAGCAGCTTGGAGTTGGGTCCCGCTGAAGCTTTCTTT
NA,TRBV7-2,many,TRBJ2-5,CASSLAGGRKTQYF,TGTGCCAGCAGCTTAGCGGGAGGTAGAAAGACCCAGTACTTC
TRBD2,TRBV7-2,many,TRBJ2-1,CASSSLLAGFEEQFF,TGTGCCAGCAGCTCCCTTTTAGCGGGGTTCGAGGAGCAGTTCTTC
NA,TRBV6-2/TRBV6-3,many,TRBJ1-2,CATTRGPGGYTF,TGTGCCACAACTCGGGGGCCAGGAGGCTACACCTTC
NA,TRBV29-1,many,TRBJ1-1,CSARWDTTVNTEAFF,TGCAGCGCCCGATGGGACACAACGGTGAACACTGAAGCTTTCTTT
TRBD1,TRBV5-1,many,TRBJ2-1,CASSLMGQGIVEQFF,TGCGCCAGCAGCTTGATGGGACAGGGGATCGTTGAGCAGTTCTTC
NA,TRBV20-1,many,TRBJ1-6,CSARRTAYNSPLHF,TGCAGTGCCCGGAGGACAGCTTATAATTCACCCCTCCACTTT
NA,TRBV5-1,many,TRBJ2-3,CASRMSTDTQYF,TGCGCCAGCAGGATGAGCACAGATACGCAGTATTTT
NA,TRBV11-2,many,TRBJ2-1,CASSLDRTSTEQFF,TGTGCCAGCAGCTTAGATCGCACGTCGACCGAGCAGTTCTTC
NA,TRBV24-1,many,TRBJ2-5,CATSRSLGDGETQYF,TGTGCCACCAGTAGATCTCTAGGAGATGGGGAGACCCAGTACTTC
NA,TRBV5-1,many,TRBJ2-3,CASSLWARGSSTDTQYF,TGCGCCAGCAGCTTGTGGGCGAGGGGATCTAGCACAGATACGCAGTATTTT
TRBD2,TRBV24-1,many,TRBJ2-5,CATSDPTPAGAGETQYF,TGTGCCACCAGTGATCCCACCCCGGCGGGAGCAGGAGAGACCCAGTACTTC
NA,TRBV7-3,many,TRBJ2-1,CASSPKGWDEQFF,TGTGCCAGCAGCCCTAAGGGTTGGGATGAGCAGTTCTTC
NA,TRBV28,many,TRBJ2-7,CASSAGWDEQYF,TGTGCCAGCAGCGCAGGGTGGGACGAGCAGTACTTC
NA,TRBV12-3/TRBV12-4,many,TRBJ1-5,CASSRDGRNQPQHF,TGTGCCAGCAGTCGAGACGGGAGAAATCAGCCCCAGCATTTT
TRBD1,TRBV7-3,many,TRBJ2-1,CASSLSQGVNEQFF,TGTGCCAGCAGCTTATCTCAGGGGGTTAATGAGCAGTTCTTC
TRBD1,TRBV20-1,many,TRBJ1-1,CSARQGVLGTEAFF,TGCAGTGCTAGACAGGGGGTATTGGGCACTGAAGCTTTCTTT
NA,TRBV2,many,TRBJ1-5,CASSGGNLNQPQHF,TGTGCCAGCAGTGGGGGGAACCTCAATCAGCCCCAGCATTTT
TRBD2,TRBV24-1,many,TRBJ2-3,CATSDRGLAGDTQYF,TGTGCCACCAGTGACCGCGGACTAGCGGGGGATACGCAGTATTTT
TRBD1,TRBV4-3,many,TRBJ1-3,CASSQEGTGVRNTIYF,TGCGCCAGCAGCCAAGAAGGGACAGGGGTGAGAAACACCATATATTTT
NA,TRBV2,many,TRBJ1-5,CASGGGGGNQPQHF,TGTGCCAGCGGAGGCGGAGGGGGAAATCAGCCCCAGCATTTT
TRBD1,TRBV6-6,few,TRBJ1-5,CASSRNRDSNQPQNF,TGTGCCAGCAGCCGAAACCGGGACAGCAATCAGCCCCAGAATTTT
NA,TRBV29-1,many,TRBJ2-1,CSVALDSNEQFF,TGCAGCGTTGCCCTGGACAGTAATGAGCAGTTCTTC
TRBD2,TRBV7-8,many,TRBJ2-2,CAIRLAGGRNTGELFF,TGTGCCATTCGACTAGCGGGAGGGAGGAACACCGGGGAGCTGTTTTTT
TRBD2,TRBV10-3,many,TRBJ2-7,CAISEVGVAGAYEQYF,TGTGCCATCAGTGAAGTGGGGGTAGCGGGAGCGTACGAGCAGTACTTC